This T cell receptor beta chain was sequenced in a study of cytotoxic CD8 clonotypes in ibrutinib-treated CLL. Regarding the study as a whole: Public clonotypes, rarely seen, contracted or held steady on treatment.

Notes on this clone: Its antigen is not known.

Cryopreserved PBMCs were the source of approximately 2 micrograms of genomic DNA, which went to TCR beta libraries. Assay used: immunoSEQ multiplex PCR; TCRdb lists only in-frame clones, some missing. The repertoire holds about 310,000 clones, approximately 80% seen once, with over 5.5% in the top ten. The germline CDR1 and CDR2 sequences are SGHTA and FQGNSA. The J segment lost 4 bases and the V segment lost 5 bases, leaving 8 bases of the junction unmatched. CDR3 length equals 16 residues. The sample was PBMCs, taken before ibrutinib treatment. The sequence was collected from a human donor with chronic lymphocytic leukemia. The chain carries TRBV7-2 and TRBJ2-7, with 13 nucleotides matching TRBD2. CDR3 in DNA: TGTGCCAGCAGCCTCCGGACTAGCGGGAGTAGGTACGAGCAGTACTTC. This encodes CASSLRTSGSRYEQYF.